This TCR beta chain was sequenced during a study of blood T cell repertoires in COVID-19. Study context: Samples of COVID-19 (acute and convalescent) were obtained from the United States, Italy and Spain. T cells, B-cell-depleted T cells, or PBMCs provided the cDNA or gDNA that served as material.

As originally analysed: Scientists estimated how many nucleated cells there were by amplifying reference gene primers. TCRdb keeps only in-frame clones here, not all; method: immunoSEQ multiplex PCR. V, J and clone size derive from that table, while D and trimming were established from the DNA sequence. The data contain 100,000 to 150,000 clones, approximately 83% of them singletons. The germline V and J ends were trimmed by 3 bases and 8 bases, with 20 bases remaining between them. Germline assignment: CDR1 KGHSH and CDR2 LQKENI. The CDR3 has 17 residues. This clone has a handful of counts. This sequence was found in a woman in her forties or fifties with acute or convalescent COVID-19. Source material: peripheral blood. The chain uses TRBV18 and TRBJ1-6; weak D call: TRBD1 (6 bases). The CDR3 loop is CASSPVLLTGLDSPLHF. CDR3 coding DNA: TGTGCCAGCTCACCCGTACTATTAACAGGGTTGGATTCACCCCTCCACTTT.